Sequencing of this TCR beta chain was carried out in a study of blood T cell repertoires in COVID-19. In the study overall: T cells, B-cell-depleted T cells, or PBMCs provided the cDNA or gDNA that served as material.

Profiled with immunoSEQ multiplex PCR; TCRdb holds only in-frame clones, not every one. Altogether roughly 170,000 clones are present, 83% being singletons, with the ten largest covering 4.4%. The CDR3 contains 15 residues. CDR1 and CDR2 (germline): WNHNN, SYGVQD (reference sequence). Trimming removed 4 bases from V and 7 bases from J; junction bases left unmatched: 5. The chain combines TRBV10-1 with TRBJ2-1, with 12 bases that match TRBD2. The clonotype comes from a woman aged 45-65 years who had recovered from COVID-19. Sequenced sample: PBMCs or T cells enriched from blood (not recorded which). The CDR3 DNA follows: TGCGCCAGCAGTGCACTAGCGGGAGGCGGTAATGAGCAGTTCTTC. It codes for CASSALAGGGNEQFF.